This entry describes one T cell receptor (beta chain). This entry belongs to a study of blood T cell repertoires in COVID-19. Study as a whole: Italy, Spain and the United States were the sources of the convalescent and acute COVID-19 samples.

In the authors' workflow: Nucleated cell number was recorded as an estimate derived from reference gene primer amplification. Only in-frame clones appear in the TCRdb table, and some are missing; sequencing was by immunoSEQ multiplex PCR. V and J calls and clone size are given by that table; D and trimming were obtained from the DNA. Of about 260,000 clones in the sample, about 85% were seen once. Trimming pared 0 bases from V and 6 bases from J, leaving 11 bases between. This CDR3 comprises 15 residues. CDR1 and CDR2 from the germline V gene are LGHDT and YNNKEL (reference sequence). The sequencing input was peripheral blood. The sequence came from a woman aged 50 to 60 who had recovered from COVID-19. The chain couples TRBV3-1 (or the pseudogene TRBV3-2) to TRBJ2-2; weak D call: TRBD1 (6 bases). The CDR3 protein is CASSQDSRGPGELFF. The CDR3 bases are TGTGCCAGCAGCCAAGACTCCAGGGGTCCCGGGGAGCTGTTTTTT.